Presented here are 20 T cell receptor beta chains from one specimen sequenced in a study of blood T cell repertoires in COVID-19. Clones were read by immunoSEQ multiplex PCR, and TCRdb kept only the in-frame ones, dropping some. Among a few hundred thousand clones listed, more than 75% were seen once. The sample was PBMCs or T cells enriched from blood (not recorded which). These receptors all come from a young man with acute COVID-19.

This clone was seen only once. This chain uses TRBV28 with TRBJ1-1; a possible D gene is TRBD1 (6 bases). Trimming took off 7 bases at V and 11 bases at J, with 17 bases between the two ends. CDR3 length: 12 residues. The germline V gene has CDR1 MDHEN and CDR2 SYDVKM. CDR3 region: CASTVQGLGAFF. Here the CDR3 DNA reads TGTGCCAGCACCGTTCAGGGGCTAGGGGCTTTCTTT.

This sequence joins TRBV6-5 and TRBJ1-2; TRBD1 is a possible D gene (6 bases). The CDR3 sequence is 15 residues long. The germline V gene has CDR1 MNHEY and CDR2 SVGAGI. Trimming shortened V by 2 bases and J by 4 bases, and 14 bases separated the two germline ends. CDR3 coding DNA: TGTGCCAGCAGTTACCGCGGGCGGGGGCGCTATGGCTACACCTTC. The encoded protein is CASSYRGRGRYGYTF.

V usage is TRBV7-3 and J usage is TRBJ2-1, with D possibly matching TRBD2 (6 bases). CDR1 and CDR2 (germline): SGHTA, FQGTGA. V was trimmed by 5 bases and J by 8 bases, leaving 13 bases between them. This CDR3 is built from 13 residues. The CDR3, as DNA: TGTGCCAGCAGCAAGGGACTTAACGATGAGCAGTTCTTC. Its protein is CASSKGLNDEQFF.

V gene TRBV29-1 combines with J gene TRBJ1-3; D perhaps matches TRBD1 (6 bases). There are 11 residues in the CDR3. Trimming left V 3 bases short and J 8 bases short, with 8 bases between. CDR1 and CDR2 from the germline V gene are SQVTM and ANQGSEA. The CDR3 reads CSVDRGDTIYF. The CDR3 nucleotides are TGCAGCGTTGACAGGGGTGACACCATATATTTT. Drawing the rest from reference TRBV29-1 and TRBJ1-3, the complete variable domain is SAVISQKPSRDICQRGTSLTIQCQVDSQVTMMFWYRQQPGQSLTLIATANQGSEATYESGFVIDKFPISRPNLTFSTLTVSNMSPEDSSIYLCSVDRGDTIYFGEGSWLTVV.

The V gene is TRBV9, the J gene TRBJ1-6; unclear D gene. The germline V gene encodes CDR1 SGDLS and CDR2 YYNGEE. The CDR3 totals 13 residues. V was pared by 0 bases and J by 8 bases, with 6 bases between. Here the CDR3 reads CASSVGGDSPLHF. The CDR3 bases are TGTGCCAGCAGCGTAGGCGGCGATTCACCCCTCCACTTT.

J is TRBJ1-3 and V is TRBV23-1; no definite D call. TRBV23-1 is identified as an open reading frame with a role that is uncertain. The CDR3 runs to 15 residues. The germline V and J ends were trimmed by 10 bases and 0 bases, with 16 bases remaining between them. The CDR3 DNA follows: TGCGCCACCACGACGAGGGTCTTCTCTGGAAACACCATATATTTT. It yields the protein CATTTRVFSGNTIYF.

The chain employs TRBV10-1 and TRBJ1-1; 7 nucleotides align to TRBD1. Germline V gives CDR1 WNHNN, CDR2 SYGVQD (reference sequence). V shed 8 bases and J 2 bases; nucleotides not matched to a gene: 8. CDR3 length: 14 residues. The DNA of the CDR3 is TGCGCCAGCGGGTGGAGGGGGCATAACACTGAAGCTTTCTTT. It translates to CASGWRGHNTEAFF.

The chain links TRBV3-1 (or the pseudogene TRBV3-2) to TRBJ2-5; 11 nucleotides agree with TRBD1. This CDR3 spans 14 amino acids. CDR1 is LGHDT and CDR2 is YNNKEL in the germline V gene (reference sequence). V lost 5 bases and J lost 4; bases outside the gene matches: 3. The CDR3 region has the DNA TGTGCCAGCAGCACAGGACAGGGGGCAGAGACCCAGTACTTC. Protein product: CASSTGQGAETQYF.

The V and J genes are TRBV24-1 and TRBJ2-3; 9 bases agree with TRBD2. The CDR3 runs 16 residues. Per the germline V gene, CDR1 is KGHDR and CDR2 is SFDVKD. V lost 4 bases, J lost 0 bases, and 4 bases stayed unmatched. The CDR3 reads CATSDRSGGSTDTQYF. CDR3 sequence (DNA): TGTGCCACCAGTGACCGTAGCGGGGGTAGCACAGATACGCAGTATTTT.

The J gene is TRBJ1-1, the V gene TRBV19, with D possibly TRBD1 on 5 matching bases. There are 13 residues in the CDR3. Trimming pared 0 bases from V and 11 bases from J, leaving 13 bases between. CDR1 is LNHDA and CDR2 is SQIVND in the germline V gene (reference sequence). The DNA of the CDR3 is TGTGCCAGTAGTATAGACTCTAAGGGGCTGGCTTTCTTT. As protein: CASSIDSKGLAFF.

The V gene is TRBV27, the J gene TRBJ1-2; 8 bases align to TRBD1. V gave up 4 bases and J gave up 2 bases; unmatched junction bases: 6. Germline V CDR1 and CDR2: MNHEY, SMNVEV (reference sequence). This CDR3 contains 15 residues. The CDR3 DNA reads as TGTGCCAGCAGTTCGAGGACAGGGCCAAACTATGGCTACACCTTC. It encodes CASSSRTGPNYGYTF.

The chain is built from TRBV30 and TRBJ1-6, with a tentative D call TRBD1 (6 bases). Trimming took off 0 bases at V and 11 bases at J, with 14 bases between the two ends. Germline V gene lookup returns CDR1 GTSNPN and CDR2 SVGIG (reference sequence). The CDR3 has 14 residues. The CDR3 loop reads CAWSVSQGRAPLHF. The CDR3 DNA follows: TGTGCCTGGAGTGTCAGTCAGGGGAGGGCACCCCTCCACTTT.

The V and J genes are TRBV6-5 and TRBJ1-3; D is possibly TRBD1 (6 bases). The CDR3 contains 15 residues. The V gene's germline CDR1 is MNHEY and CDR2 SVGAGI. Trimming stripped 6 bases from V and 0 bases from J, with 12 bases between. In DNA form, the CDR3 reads TGTGCCAGCAGCGAGGGGGGGTTCTCTGGAAACACCATATATTTT. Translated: CASSEGGFSGNTIYF.

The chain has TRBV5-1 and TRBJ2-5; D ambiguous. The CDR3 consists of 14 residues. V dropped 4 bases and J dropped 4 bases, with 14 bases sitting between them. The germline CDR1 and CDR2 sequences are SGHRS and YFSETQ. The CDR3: CASSPIEWRETQYF. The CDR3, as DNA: TGCGCCAGCAGCCCCATAGAATGGAGAGAGACCCAGTACTTC.

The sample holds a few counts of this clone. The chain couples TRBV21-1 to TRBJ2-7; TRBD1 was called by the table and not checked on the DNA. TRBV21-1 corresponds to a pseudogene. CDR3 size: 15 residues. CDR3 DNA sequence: TGTGCCAGCGACCCCCACAGGGGGTTGTCTTACGAGCAGTACTTC. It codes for CASDPHRGLSYEQYF.

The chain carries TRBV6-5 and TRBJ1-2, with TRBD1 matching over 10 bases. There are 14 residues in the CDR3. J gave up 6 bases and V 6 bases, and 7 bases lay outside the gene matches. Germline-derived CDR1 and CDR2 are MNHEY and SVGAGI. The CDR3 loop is CASRPDRGLDGYTF. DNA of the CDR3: TGTGCCAGCAGGCCCGACAGGGGGCTGGATGGCTACACCTTC.

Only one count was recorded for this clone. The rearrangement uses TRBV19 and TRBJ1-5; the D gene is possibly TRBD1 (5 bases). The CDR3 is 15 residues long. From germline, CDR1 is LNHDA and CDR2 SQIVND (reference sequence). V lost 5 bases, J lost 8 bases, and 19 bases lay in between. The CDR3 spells CASSPSPWGGEPQHF. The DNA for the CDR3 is TGTGCCAGTAGTCCCTCTCCGTGGGGCGGGGAGCCCCAGCATTTT.

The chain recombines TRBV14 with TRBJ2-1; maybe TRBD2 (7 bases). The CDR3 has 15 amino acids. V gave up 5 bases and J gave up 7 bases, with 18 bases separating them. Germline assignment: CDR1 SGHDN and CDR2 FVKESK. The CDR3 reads CASSASGAGGNEQFF. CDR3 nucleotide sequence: TGTGCCAGCAGCGCTTCGGGGGCCGGGGGGAATGAGCAGTTCTTC.

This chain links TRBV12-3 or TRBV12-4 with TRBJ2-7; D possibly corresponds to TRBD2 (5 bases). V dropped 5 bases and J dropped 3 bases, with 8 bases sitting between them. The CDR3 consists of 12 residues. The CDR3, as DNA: TGTGCCAGCAGTCGGACTCTCTACGAGCAGTACTTC. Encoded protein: CASSRTLYEQYF.

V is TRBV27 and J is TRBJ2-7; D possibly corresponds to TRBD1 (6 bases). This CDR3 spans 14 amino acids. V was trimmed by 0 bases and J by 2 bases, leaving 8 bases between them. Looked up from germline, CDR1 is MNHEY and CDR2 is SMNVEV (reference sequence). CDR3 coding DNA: TGTGCCAGCAGTTTATCCTGGGGGCCCTACGAGCAGTACTTC. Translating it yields CASSLSWGPYEQYF.